The 30 T cell receptor beta chains below all came from one sample that was sequenced in a study of blood T cell repertoires in COVID-19. Clones were sequenced by immunoSEQ multiplex PCR, and TCRdb holds only the in-frame ones, with some missing. The table lists under 95,000 clones, 80% to 90% of them singletons. Specimen: peripheral blood. All receptors derive from a human donor in a cohort sampled during active COVID-19.

The rearrangement joins TRBV7-7 to TRBJ2-1; 10 bases fit TRBD2. CDR3 length: 15 amino acids. CDR1 is SSHAT, CDR2 FNYEAQ, per germline (reference sequence). The V gene end was trimmed by 1 base and the J gene end by 9 bases; junction bases not matched to a gene: 6. CDR3: CASSLVSSGSSEQFF. The DNA of the CDR3 is TGTGCCAGCAGCTTAGTATCTAGCGGGAGTAGTGAGCAGTTCTTC.

The V call is TRBV6-5, the J call TRBJ2-2, with no clear D. V gave up 5 bases and J gave up 1 base, with 5 bases separating them. The CDR3 covers 13 residues. The V gene's germline CDR1 is MNHEY and CDR2 SVGAGI. CDR3 sequence reads: CASSIQNTGELFF. As DNA, the CDR3 is TGTGCCAGCAGTATCCAGAACACCGGGGAGCTGTTTTTT.

This sequence joins TRBV29-1 and TRBJ2-3, with D possibly matching TRBD2 (5 bases). V lost 4 bases and J 0 bases, leaving 11 bases between the germline ends. The CDR3 spans 14 residues. Germline CDR1 is SQVTM and CDR2 is ANQGSEA. CDR3 coding DNA: TGCAGCGTTGCCCAGAGGGCAAGCACAGATACGCAGTATTTT. Encoded protein: CSVAQRASTDTQYF.

This chain links TRBV7-9 with TRBJ2-5; the match to TRBD1 covers 8 bases. CDR1 SEHNR and CDR2 FQNEAQ come from the germline V gene (reference sequence). The CDR3 loop spans 15 amino acids. The trim removed 5 bases at V and 5 bases at J, leaving 10 bases unmatched. This CDR3 reads CASSPTGDRWETQYF. Written as DNA, the CDR3 is TGTGCCAGCAGCCCCACCGGGGACAGGTGGGAGACCCAGTACTTC.

The gene calls are TRBV29-1 and TRBJ1-1; no clear D gene. V lost 7 bases and J lost 0, with 12 bases in between. CDR3 length: 13 residues. CDR1 and CDR2 from the germline V gene are SQVTM and ANQGSEA. As DNA, the CDR3 is TGCAGCGCTATACAGTACATGAACACTGAAGCTTTCTTT. Translation gives CSAIQYMNTEAFF.

This chain connects TRBV5-1 to TRBJ2-1; 10 bases map to TRBD1. Germline CDR1 reads SGHRS; CDR2 reads YFSETQ. V gave up 4 bases and J gave up 7 bases; unmatched junction bases: 8. The CDR3 covers 15 residues. In DNA form, the CDR3 reads TGCGCCAGCAGCGGTGGTGGGACAGGGGAAAATGAGCAGTTCTTC. It is translated as CASSGGGTGENEQFF.

The chain uses TRBV6-5 and TRBJ1-2; D might be TRBD1 (6 bases). V was cut by 7 bases and J by 3 bases, with 15 bases left in between. The V gene's germline CDR1 is MNHEY and CDR2 SVGAGI. The CDR3 spans 14 residues. CDR3 sequence reads: CASTDRTQDYGYTF. For the CDR3, the DNA is TGTGCCAGCACCGACAGGACGCAAGACTATGGCTACACCTTC.

The chain has TRBV30 and TRBJ2-3; a weak D match, TRBD1 (5 bases). CDR3 length: 15 amino acids. The V end lost 4 bases, the J end lost 0 bases, and 14 bases lay between the germline ends. Per the germline V gene, CDR1 is GTSNPN and CDR2 is SVGIG (reference sequence). The CDR3 region has the DNA TGTGCCTGGACACCAGACAGTGCTAGCACAGATACGCAGTATTTT. This translates into CAWTPDSASTDTQYF. The entire variable domain, with the rest obtained from reference TRBV30 and TRBJ2-3, is as follows: SQTIHQWPATLVQPVGSPLSLECTVEGTSNPNLYWYRQAAGRGLQLLFYSVGIGQISSEVPQNLSASRPQDRQFILSSKKLLLSDSGFYLCAWTPDSASTDTQYFGPGTRLTVL.

The chain employs TRBV19 and TRBJ2-2, with D possibly being TRBD1 (5 bases). The CDR3 extends over 14 amino acids. Trimming removed 5 bases at V and 3 bases at J, with 10 bases between. Germline V gene data show CDR1 as LNHDA and CDR2 as SQIVND (reference sequence). The CDR3 is CASSFSGYTGELFF. The CDR3 region has the DNA TGTGCCAGTAGTTTCTCAGGGTACACCGGGGAGCTGTTTTTT. Full variable domain (rest looked up from reference TRBV19 and TRBJ2-2): DGGITQSPKYLFRKEGQNVTLSCEQNLNHDAMYWYRQDPGQGLRLIYYSQIVNDFQKGDIAEGYSVSREKKESFPLTVTSAQKNPTAFYLCASSFSGYTGELFFGEGSRLTVL.

CDR3 nucleotides: TGTGCCAGTAGTATAGAACCGACAGATCATAGCAATCAGCCCCAGCATTTT. Its protein is CASSIEPTDHSNQPQHF. The rearrangement links TRBV19 to TRBJ1-5, with D perhaps matching TRBD1 (5 bases). The V and J ends lost 0 bases and 0 bases respectively, with 12 bases between them. The CDR3 is 17 amino acids. Germline CDR1 reads LNHDA; CDR2 reads SQIVND (reference sequence).

This clone was counted a single time. The chain uses TRBV5-4 and TRBJ2-3; D unclear. V shed 0 bases and J shed 8 bases, with 7 bases lying between them. The CDR3 runs to 12 residues. The germline gives CDR1 SGHNT, CDR2 YYREEE (reference sequence). The DNA for the CDR3 is TGTGCCAGCAGCTTGGGAGCCTCTACGCAGTATTTT. Amino acid sequence: CASSLGASTQYF.

The V call is TRBV24-1, the J call TRBJ2-5; D gene unclear. The V gene's germline CDR1 is KGHDR and CDR2 SFDVKD. CDR3 length: 14 residues. The ends were cut back, 5 bases at V and 1 base at J, with 10 bases in the middle. The CDR3 nucleotides read TGTGCCACCAGTGGGGCTAATCTCCAAGAGACCCAGTACTTC. Its translation: CATSGANLQETQYF.

This chain uses TRBV27 with TRBJ2-3; 7 nucleotides agree with TRBD1. The CDR3 is 18 amino acids. V shed 3 bases and J 2 bases; nucleotides not matched to a gene: 14. Germline lookup yields CDR1 MNHEY and CDR2 SMNVEV (reference sequence). CDR3 bases: TGTGCCAGCAGTTTCGAAAGGGGGCCCCTTGACCACACAGATACGCAGTATTTT. This codes for CASSFERGPLDHTDTQYF.

The chain recombines TRBV5-4 with TRBJ2-5; TRBD2 matches at 13 bases. J was trimmed by 1 base and V by 5 bases; bases with no gene match: 5. The CDR3 extends over 16 amino acids. The V gene's germline CDR1 is SGHNT and CDR2 YYREEE (reference sequence). CDR3 residues: CASRSGLAGAQETQYF. Here the CDR3 DNA reads TGTGCCAGCAGATCAGGACTAGCGGGAGCCCAAGAGACCCAGTACTTC.

The rearrangement uses TRBV5-4 and TRBJ2-5; 8 bases align to TRBD2. Looked up from germline, CDR1 is SGHNT and CDR2 is YYREEE (reference sequence). CDR3 length equals 14 residues. V shed 2 bases, J shed 3 bases, and the junction held 3 bases outside the gene matches. The CDR3 sequence is CASSFLGGEETQYF. The CDR3, as DNA: TGTGCCAGCAGCTTCCTCGGGGGGGAAGAGACCCAGTACTTC.

V is TRBV11-2 and J is TRBJ1-6, with 7 bases fitting TRBD1. CDR3 length equals 14 residues. CDR1 is SGHAT and CDR2 is FQNNGV in the germline V gene. V lost 2 bases and J lost 5; bases outside the gene matches: 0. CDR3 sequence: CASSLTGDNSPLHF. The DNA for the CDR3 is TGTGCCAGCAGCTTAACAGGGGATAATTCACCCCTCCACTTT.

The chain uses TRBV3-1 (or the pseudogene TRBV3-2) and TRBJ2-5, with TRBD2 identical over 9 bases. CDR3 size: 13 residues. J lost 5 bases, V lost 7 bases, and 5 bases had no gene match. Germline CDR1 is LGHDT and CDR2 is YNNKEL (reference sequence). In DNA form, the CDR3 reads TGTGCCAGCACAGGCGGGAGGGATGAGACCCAGTACTTC. This encodes CASTGGRDETQYF.

The rearrangement uses TRBV3-1 (or the pseudogene TRBV3-2) and TRBJ2-7; 10 nucleotides align to TRBD2. The ends lost 6 bases at V and 4 bases at J; junction bases unmatched: 6. The CDR3 contains 14 residues. Germline CDR1 LGHDT, CDR2 YNNKEL (reference sequence). The CDR3 loop reads CASRPSGGVYEQYF. The DNA of the CDR3 is TGTGCCAGCAGGCCAAGCGGGGGGGTATACGAGCAGTACTTC.

V gene TRBV18 combines with J gene TRBJ2-7; 8 bases agree with TRBD1. J lost 3 bases, V lost 5 bases, and 6 bases had no gene match. Per germline, CDR1 KGHSH and CDR2 LQKENI. The CDR3 runs to 14 residues. The CDR3 reads CASSLGQASYEQYF. The DNA for the CDR3 is TGTGCCAGCTCATTGGGACAGGCTAGCTACGAGCAGTACTTC.

The table lists this clone with a few counts. CDR3 loop: CASRSDRASNEQYF. CDR3 DNA: TGTGCCAGCAGAAGTGACAGGGCTTCCAACGAGCAGTACTTC. The gene calls are TRBV7-3 and TRBJ2-7; TRBD1 aligns across 7 bases. The germline gives CDR1 SGHTA, CDR2 FQGTGA. The CDR3 covers 14 residues. J lost 5 bases, V lost 6 bases, and 10 bases had no gene match.

V gene TRBV13 combines with J gene TRBJ1-3; possible D gene TRBD1, 6 bases. Germline V gene lookup returns CDR1 PRHDT and CDR2 FYEKMQ (reference sequence). The V and J ends lost 1 base and 3 bases respectively, with 13 bases between them. The length of the CDR3 is 16 residues. CDR3 loop: CASSLAQGMGGNTIYF. As DNA, the CDR3 is TGTGCCAGCAGCTTAGCTCAGGGGATGGGTGGAAACACCATATATTTT.

The J gene is TRBJ2-5, the V gene TRBV6-5; D might be TRBD1 (6 bases). Germline CDR1 reads MNHEY; CDR2 reads SVGAGI. The CDR3 covers 13 residues. Trimming stripped 6 bases from V and 5 bases from J, with 13 bases between. CDR3 nucleotide sequence: TGTGCCAGCAGACAGGGATCGGGGGAGACCCAGTACTTC. Its protein is CASRQGSGETQYF.

This sequence joins TRBV7-9 and TRBJ1-5; D might be TRBD1 (5 bases). Germline CDR1 is SEHNR and CDR2 is FQNEAQ (reference sequence). V lost 6 bases to trimming and J lost 6 bases, with 15 bases between them. The CDR3 is 14 amino acids. CDR3 residues: CASSPLGVAQPQHF. The CDR3 nucleotides read TGTGCCAGCAGTCCTTTAGGGGTTGCTCAGCCCCAGCATTTT.

The chain links TRBV28 to TRBJ1-1; D is uncertain. V lost 4 bases, J lost 5 bases, and 8 bases lay in between. The CDR3 has 12 residues. Per the germline V gene, CDR1 is MDHEN and CDR2 is SYDVKM. The CDR3 loop reads CASSYQVTEAFF. Written as DNA, the CDR3 is TGTGCCAGCAGTTACCAGGTTACTGAAGCTTTCTTT. The full variable domain, with the rest looked up from reference TRBV28 and TRBJ1-1, is DVKVTQSSRYLVKRTGEKVFLECVQDMDHENMFWYRQDPGLGLRLIYFSYDVKMKEKGDIPEGYSVSREKKERFSLILESASTNQTSMYLCASSYQVTEAFFGQGTRLTVV.

The genes are TRBV9 and TRBJ2-1, with D possibly matching TRBD1 (6 bases). The CDR3 consists of 14 residues. Trimming left V 0 bases short and J 4 bases short, with 8 bases between. The germline V gene has CDR1 SGDLS and CDR2 YYNGEE. CDR3 coding DNA: TGTGCCAGCAGCGTAGGGGGGACATACAATGAGCAGTTCTTC. It specifies CASSVGGTYNEQFF.

This chain connects TRBV10-1 to TRBJ2-1; 10 bases map to TRBD2. Germline values: CDR1 WNHNN, CDR2 SYGVQD (reference sequence). The J segment lost 9 bases and the V segment lost 7 bases, leaving 9 bases of the junction unmatched. This CDR3 comprises 14 residues. CDR3 sequence: CASTAASGSFEQFF. The CDR3 region has the DNA TGCGCCAGCACGGCGGCTAGCGGGAGTTTTGAGCAGTTCTTC.

The chain combines TRBV20-1 with TRBJ2-1; TRBD2 aligns across 8 bases. Per germline, CDR1 DFQATT and CDR2 SNEGSKA (reference sequence). The V and J ends lost 3 bases and 5 bases, in that order; junction bases with no gene match: 9. The CDR3 extends over 15 amino acids. The CDR3 region is CSASPSPGGNNEQFF. CDR3 in DNA: TGCAGTGCTAGTCCTTCCCCGGGGGGGAACAATGAGCAGTTCTTC.

The chain joins TRBV18 to TRBJ2-1; 15 bases map to TRBD2. Germline V gene sequence: CDR1 KGHSH, CDR2 LQKENI. V shed 2 bases and J 13 bases; nucleotides not matched to a gene: 9. The CDR3 has 16 residues. The CDR3 nucleotides read TGTGCCAGCTCACCATCGGATTGGACTAGCGGGAGGGCTCAGTTCTTC. Protein sequence: CASSPSDWTSGRAQFF.

The chain joins TRBV5-4 to TRBJ2-3, with 10 bases identical to TRBD2. Germline CDR1 reads SGHNT; CDR2 reads YYREEE (reference sequence). The V and J ends lost 2 bases and 0 bases, in that order; junction bases with no gene match: 3. This CDR3 region has 16 residues. In nucleotides, the CDR3 is TGTGCCAGCAGCTTCGAGCGGGGGGGAAGCACAGATACGCAGTATTTT. This sequence encodes CASSFERGGSTDTQYF.

CDR3: CSVLETIGGETQYF. For the CDR3, the DNA is TGCAGCGTCCTGGAGACTATAGGGGGAGAGACCCAGTACTTC. The chain uses TRBV29-1 and TRBJ2-5; a weak D match, TRBD1 (6 bases). The CDR3 has 14 residues. V lost 6 bases and J 4 bases, leaving 18 bases between the germline ends. Germline V gives CDR1 SQVTM, CDR2 ANQGSEA.